This record concerns one T cell receptor beta chain sequence. Its specific antigen is unknown. It has no much larger one-base neighbor in the sample; base qualities were not kept. This entry is derived from a study of OX40 agonist ivuxolimab in advanced cancers. About the study as a whole: The costimulatory receptor OX40 (CD134) was targeted by ivuxolimab, a fully human IgG2 agonistic monoclonal antibody. Intravenous ivuxolimab was administered to patients every 2 weeks at six dose levels: 0.01, 0.1, 0.3, 1.5, 3 and 10 mg/kg. Three dose-escalation patients achieved partial responses, one with hepatocellular carcinoma and two with cutaneous melanoma. Prior anti-PD-1, anti-PD-L1 or anti-CTLA-4 therapy was permitted, and approximately 39% of dose-escalation patients had received checkpoint inhibitors. A male proportion of 82.7% and a mean age of roughly 55 years, ranging from about 20 to 80, were recorded for the dose-escalation cohort. Among the 52 dose-escalation patients, around 19 had hepatocellular carcinoma, roughly 15 melanoma, 9 renal cell carcinoma and 9 head and neck cancer. The paper reports the monotherapy dose-escalation portion (N of about 47 patients) of the phase I ivuxolimab trial. Peripheral TCRbeta sequencing aimed to test whether ivuxolimab altered TCR sequence diversity and caused clonal T-cell expansion.

Summary of the overall study and its limitations: The antigen specificity of the peripheral T cells that underwent clonal expansion was not determined. Partial responders in the 0.1-3.0 mg/kg groups had among the lowest normalized peripheral clonal expansion, especially among CD8+ T cells. At doses of 0.1 to 3.0 mg/kg, clonal expansion of both CD4+ and CD8+ T cells in blood was seen between baseline and week 6. Low levels of normalized T-cell clonal expansion were also seen in some patients who did not respond. After ivuxolimab, expanded clones were on average more numerous among CD8+ T cells than among CD4+ T cells.

For sequencing of the TCRbeta CDR3 region, genomic DNA was extracted from the sorted cells. The immunoSEQ Assay was used to sequence the TCRbeta CDR3 regions. In its TCRdb copy, this immuneACCESS table keeps in-frame sequences only and misses some clones. Where compared with another copy, unresolved V genes explain less than half of these, and the others have no known cause. This sample is represented by around 76,000 clones; 75% to 85% of them were singletons. Approximately 0.63% of the sample comes from the top ten. CDR1 and CDR2, looked up from the germline V gene, are SGHVS and FQNEAQ. V is trimmed back by 2 bases and J by 2 bases, and the junction contains 4 bases that no gene match accounts for. The CDR3 spans 15 residues, from the cysteine through the phenylalanine. CDR3 DNA only is kept here, 45 bases in frame from base 1. The trial excluded patients who had a history of autoimmune disease or were on systemic immunosuppression. Peripheral blood for TCR sequencing was drawn from every dose cohort at baseline, at cycle 4 day 1 and at cycle 7 day 1. Samples came from an open-label, multicenter, first-in-human phase I dose-escalation trial of ivuxolimab. The trial enrolled adults with locally advanced or metastatic head and neck squamous cell, hepatocellular, melanoma or renal cell carcinoma. Before TCR sequencing, CD4+ T cells and CD8+ T cells were sorted from peripheral blood as separate populations.

The sequencing here drew on CD4+ or CD8+ T cells sorted from blood, taken in a trial of the OX40 agonist ivuxolimab. The rearranged chain carries TRBV7-8 and TRBJ2-5; 8 bases in the middle match TRBD1. The sequence was obtained from an adult with an advanced solid tumor such as melanoma, head and neck, liver or kidney cancer. CDR3 region: CASSLRGQGQETQYF. The DNA is TGTGCCAGCAGCTTACGCGGACAGGGACAAGAGACCCAGTACTTC.